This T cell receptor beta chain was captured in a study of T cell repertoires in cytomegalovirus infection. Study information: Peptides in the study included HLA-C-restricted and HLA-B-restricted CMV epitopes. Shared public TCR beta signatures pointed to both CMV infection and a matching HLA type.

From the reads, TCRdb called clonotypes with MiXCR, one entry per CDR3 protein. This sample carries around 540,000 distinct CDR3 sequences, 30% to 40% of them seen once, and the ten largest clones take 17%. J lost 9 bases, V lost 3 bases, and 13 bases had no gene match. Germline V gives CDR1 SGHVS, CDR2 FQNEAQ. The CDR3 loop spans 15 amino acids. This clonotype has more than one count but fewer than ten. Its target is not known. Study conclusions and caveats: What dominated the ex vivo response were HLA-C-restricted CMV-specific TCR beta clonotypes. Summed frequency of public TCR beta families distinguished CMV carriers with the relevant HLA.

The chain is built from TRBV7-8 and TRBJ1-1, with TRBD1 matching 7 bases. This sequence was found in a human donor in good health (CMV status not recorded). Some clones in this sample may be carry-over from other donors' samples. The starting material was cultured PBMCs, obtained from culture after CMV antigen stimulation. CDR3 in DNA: TGTGCCAGCAGCTTCCGGACAGGCATCAGGTTGAAAGCTTTCTTT. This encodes CASSFRTGIRLKAFF. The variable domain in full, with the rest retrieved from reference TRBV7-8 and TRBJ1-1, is GAGVSQSPRYKVAKRGQDVALRCDPISGHVSLFWYQQALGQGPEFLTYFQNEAQLDKSGLPSDRFFAERPEGSVSTLKIQRTQQEDSAVYLCASSFRTGIRLKAFFGQGTRLTVV.